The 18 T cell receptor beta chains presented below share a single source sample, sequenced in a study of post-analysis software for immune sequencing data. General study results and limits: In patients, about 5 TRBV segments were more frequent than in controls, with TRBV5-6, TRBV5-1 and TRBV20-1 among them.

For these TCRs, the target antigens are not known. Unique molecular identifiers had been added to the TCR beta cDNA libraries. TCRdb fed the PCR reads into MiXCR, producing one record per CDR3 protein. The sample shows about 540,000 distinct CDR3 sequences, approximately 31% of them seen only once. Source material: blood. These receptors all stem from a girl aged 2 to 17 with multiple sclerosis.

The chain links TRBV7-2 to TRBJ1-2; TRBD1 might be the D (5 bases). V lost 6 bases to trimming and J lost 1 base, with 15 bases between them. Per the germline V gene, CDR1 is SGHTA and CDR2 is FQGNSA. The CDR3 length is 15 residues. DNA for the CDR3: TGTGCCAGCAGTTTAAGCGACAGAGATAACTATGGCTACACCTTC. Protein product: CASSLSDRDNYGYTF.

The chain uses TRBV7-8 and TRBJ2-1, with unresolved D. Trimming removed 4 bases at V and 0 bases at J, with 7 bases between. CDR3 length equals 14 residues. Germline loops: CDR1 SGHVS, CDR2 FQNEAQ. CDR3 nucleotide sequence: TGTGCCAGCAGCTCGGACGGCTCCTACAATGAGCAGTTCTTC. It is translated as CASSSDGSYNEQFF.

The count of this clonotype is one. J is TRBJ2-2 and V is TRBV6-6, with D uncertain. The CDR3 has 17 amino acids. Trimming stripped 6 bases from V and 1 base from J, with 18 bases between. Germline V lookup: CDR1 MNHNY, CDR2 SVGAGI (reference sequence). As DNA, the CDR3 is TGTGCCAGCAGCCCTGTCGGTGGAGCTTTGAACACCGGGGAGCTGTTTTTT. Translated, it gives CASSPVGGALNTGELFF.

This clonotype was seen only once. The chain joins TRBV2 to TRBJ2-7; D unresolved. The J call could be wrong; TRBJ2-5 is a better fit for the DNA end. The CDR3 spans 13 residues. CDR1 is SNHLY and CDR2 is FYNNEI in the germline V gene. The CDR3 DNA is TGTGCCAGCAGTGAAAGCTGGCAAGAGACCCAGTACTTC. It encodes CASSESWQETQYF.

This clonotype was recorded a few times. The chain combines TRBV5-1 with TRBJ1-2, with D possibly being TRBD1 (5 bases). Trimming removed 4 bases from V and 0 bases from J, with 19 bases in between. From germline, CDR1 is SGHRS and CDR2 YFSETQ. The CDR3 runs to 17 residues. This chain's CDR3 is CASSPGLLEGPNYGYTF. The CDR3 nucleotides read TGCGCCAGCAGCCCGGGACTCCTTGAGGGGCCTAACTATGGCTACACCTTC.

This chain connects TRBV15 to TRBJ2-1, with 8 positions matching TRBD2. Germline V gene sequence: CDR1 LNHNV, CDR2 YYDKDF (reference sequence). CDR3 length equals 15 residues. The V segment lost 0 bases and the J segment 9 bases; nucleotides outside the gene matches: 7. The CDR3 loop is CATSREIRGGGEQFF. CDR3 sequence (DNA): TGTGCCACCAGCAGAGAGATCCGGGGGGGCGGTGAGCAGTTCTTC. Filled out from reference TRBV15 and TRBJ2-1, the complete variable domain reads DAMVIQNPRYQVTQFGKPVTLSCSQTLNHNVMYWYQQKSSQAPKLLFHYYDKDFNNEADTPDNFQSRRPNTSFCFLDIRSPGLGDTAMYLCATSREIRGGGEQFFGPGTRLTVL.

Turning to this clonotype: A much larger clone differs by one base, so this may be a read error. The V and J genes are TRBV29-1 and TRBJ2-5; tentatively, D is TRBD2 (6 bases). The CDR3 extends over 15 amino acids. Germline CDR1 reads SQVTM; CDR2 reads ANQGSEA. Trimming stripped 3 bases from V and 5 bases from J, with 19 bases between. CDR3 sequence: CSVDRPRGVIETQYF. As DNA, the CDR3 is TGCAGCGTTGACCGCCCGCGGGGCGTGATCGAGACCCAGTACTTC.

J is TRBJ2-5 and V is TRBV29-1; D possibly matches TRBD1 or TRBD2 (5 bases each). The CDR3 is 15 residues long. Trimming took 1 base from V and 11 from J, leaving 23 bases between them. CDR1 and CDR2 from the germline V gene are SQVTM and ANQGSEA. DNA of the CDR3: TGCAGCGTTGAAGGGCCTAGGGGCCAGTCGAGGGAGCAGTACTTC. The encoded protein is CSVEGPRGQSREQYF.

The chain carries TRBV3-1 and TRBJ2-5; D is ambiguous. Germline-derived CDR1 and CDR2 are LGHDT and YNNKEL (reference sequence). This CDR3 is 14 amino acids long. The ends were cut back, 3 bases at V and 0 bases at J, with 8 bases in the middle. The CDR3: CASSQSVNQETQYF. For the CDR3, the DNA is TGTGCCAGCAGCCAGAGTGTAAACCAAGAGACCCAGTACTTC.

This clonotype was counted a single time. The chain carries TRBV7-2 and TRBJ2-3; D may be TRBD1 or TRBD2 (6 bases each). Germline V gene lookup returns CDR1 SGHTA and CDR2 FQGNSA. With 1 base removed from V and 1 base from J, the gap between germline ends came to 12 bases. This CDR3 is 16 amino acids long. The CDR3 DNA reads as TGTGCCAGCAGCTTAGGGGGGGCGTTTCGCACAGATACGCAGTATTTT. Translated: CASSLGGAFRTDTQYF.

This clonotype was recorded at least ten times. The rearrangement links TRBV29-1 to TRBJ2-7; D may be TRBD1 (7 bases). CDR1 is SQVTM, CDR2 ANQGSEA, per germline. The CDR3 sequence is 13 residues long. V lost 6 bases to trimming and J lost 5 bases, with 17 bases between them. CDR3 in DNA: TGCAGCGTCGGGGGACAGTTCGGCCACGAGCAGTACTTC. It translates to CSVGGQFGHEQYF.

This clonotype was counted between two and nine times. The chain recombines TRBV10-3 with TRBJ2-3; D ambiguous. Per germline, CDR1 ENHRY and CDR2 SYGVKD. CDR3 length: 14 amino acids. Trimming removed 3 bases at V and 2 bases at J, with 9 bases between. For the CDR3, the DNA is TGTGCCATCAGTGAATTAAGAAACACAGATACGCAGTATTTT. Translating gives CAISELRNTDTQYF.

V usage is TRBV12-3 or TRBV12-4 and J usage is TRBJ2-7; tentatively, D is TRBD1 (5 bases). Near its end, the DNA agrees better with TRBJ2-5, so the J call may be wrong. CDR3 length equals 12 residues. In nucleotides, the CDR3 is TGTGCCAGCAGTTCAGGGTTGGGGACCCAGTACTTC. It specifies CASSSGLGTQYF.

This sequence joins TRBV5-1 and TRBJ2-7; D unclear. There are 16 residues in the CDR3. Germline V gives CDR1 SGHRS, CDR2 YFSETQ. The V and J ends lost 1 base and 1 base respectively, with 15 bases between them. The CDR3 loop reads CASSLMGGSRSYEQYF. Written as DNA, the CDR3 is TGCGCCAGCAGCTTGATGGGCGGTAGTAGGTCCTACGAGCAGTACTTC.

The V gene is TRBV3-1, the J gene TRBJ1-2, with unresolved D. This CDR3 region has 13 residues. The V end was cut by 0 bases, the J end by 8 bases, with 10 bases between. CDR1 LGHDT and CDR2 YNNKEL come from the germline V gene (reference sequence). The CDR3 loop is CASSQESHGGYTF. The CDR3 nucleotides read TGTGCCAGCAGCCAAGAATCCCACGGCGGCTACACCTTC.

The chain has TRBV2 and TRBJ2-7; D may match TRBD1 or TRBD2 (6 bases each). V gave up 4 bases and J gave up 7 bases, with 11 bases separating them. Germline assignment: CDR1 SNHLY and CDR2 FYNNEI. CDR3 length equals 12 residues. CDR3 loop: CASSARGREQYF. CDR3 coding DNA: TGTGCCAGCAGTGCCCGGGGGCGAGAGCAGTACTTC.

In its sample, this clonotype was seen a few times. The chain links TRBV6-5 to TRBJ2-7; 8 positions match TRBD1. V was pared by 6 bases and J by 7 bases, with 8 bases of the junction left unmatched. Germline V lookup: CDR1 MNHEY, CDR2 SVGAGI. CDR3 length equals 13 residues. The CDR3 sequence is CASRLQGAWEQYF. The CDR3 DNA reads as TGTGCCAGCAGACTGCAGGGGGCGTGGGAGCAGTACTTC.

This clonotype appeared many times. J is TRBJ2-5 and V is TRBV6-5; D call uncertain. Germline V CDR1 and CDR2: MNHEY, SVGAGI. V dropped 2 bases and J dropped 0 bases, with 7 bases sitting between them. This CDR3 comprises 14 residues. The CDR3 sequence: CASSYQTDQETQYF. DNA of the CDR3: TGTGCCAGCAGTTACCAGACGGACCAAGAGACCCAGTACTTC.